Included here is one T cell receptor (beta chain) sequence, with context. Antigen specificity is unknown. PCR used 60 Vbeta primers and 13 Jbeta primers. Sequencing was performed with immunoSEQ multiplex PCR; in TCRdb, only in-frame clones are kept and a portion is missing. The sample consists of 75,000 to 80,000 clones, just over 70% of them appearing once. The data originate from a study of cytomegalovirus exposure and HLA in healthy donors. This CDR3 has 14 residues. Looked up from germline, CDR1 is MRHNA and CDR2 is SNTAGT. The J segment lost 8 bases and the V segment lost 4 bases, leaving 7 bases of the junction unmatched. Whole-study findings and limits: The authors later found TCR association rates varying by HLA locus, with DRB1 most and HLA-C fewest. The study assumed roughly uniform donor sequencing depth for presence/absence analyses. A missense variant in DCLRE1C was later tied to TCR beta V- and J-gene trimming.

V is TRBV6-4 and J is TRBJ2-1; 8 bases are a match to TRBD2. The origin of this receptor is a man between 60 and 75 years old in good health and CMV-seropositive. Sequenced: PBMCs. The DNA of the CDR3 is TGTGCCAGCAGTGCGGAACGGGAGGGCCATGAGCAGTTCTTC. It codes for CASSAEREGHEQFF.